A single T cell receptor beta chain is shown here with its context. This sample is drawn from a study of blood T cell repertoires in COVID-19. Background on the study: Sites in the United States, Italy and Spain provided acute and convalescent COVID-19 samples. Sources were T cells, B-cell-depleted T cells, or PBMCs; the material itself was cDNA or gDNA.

Here immunoSEQ multiplex PCR was the method, and the copy in TCRdb shows in-frame clones only, minus some. Of 250,000 or so clones in the sample, 86% were seen once. What was sequenced was peripheral blood. The source is an elderly man with acute or convalescent COVID-19.

As DNA, the CDR3 is TGTGCCAGTAAACCGGGGGGGATATCCTACGAGCAGTACTTC. It codes for CASKPGGISYEQYF. The chain has TRBV2 and TRBJ2-7; 8 bases fit TRBD2. Looked up from germline, CDR1 is SNHLY and CDR2 is FYNNEI. The V and J ends lost 9 bases and 1 base, in that order; junction bases with no gene match: 8. The CDR3 totals 14 residues.